This TCR beta chain appears in the sequencing data of a study of early T cells in non-severe SARS-CoV-2 infection. For the study at large: Sequencing used unsorted whole-blood bulk RNA, so chains lack pairing.

This clonotype occurred many times. Attachment of unique molecular identifiers to individual cDNA molecules was performed. MiXCR was run by TCRdb on the 5' RACE reads, yielding one entry per CDR3 protein. This sample has about 83,000 distinct CDR3 sequences, with roughly an eighth found just once. The material sequenced was whole blood. The receptor was isolated from an adult who was a healthcare worker with PCR-confirmed SARS-CoV-2 infection or an uninfected control (not recorded which).

CDR3: CASRNPGGRPTDTQYF. The CDR3 coding sequence is TGTGCCAGCAGGAACCCGGGGGGGCGTCCCACAGATACGCAGTATTTT. V is TRBV7-2 and J is TRBJ2-3; TRBD2 aligns across 8 bases. This CDR3 has 16 amino acids. Trimming at V came to 6 bases and at J to 2 bases, leaving 10 bases not matched to a gene. The germline V gene has CDR1 SGHTA and CDR2 FQGNSA.